The following is a T cell receptor beta chain sequence with its context. The sample belongs to a study of OX40 agonist ivuxolimab in advanced cancers. Exclusion of a patient followed from autoimmune disease history or systemic immunosuppression. Germline assignment: CDR1 SGDLS and CDR2 YYNGEE. The CDR3 has 12 amino acids. Trimming cost V 3 bases and J 16 bases; bases outside gene matches: 10. TCRdb's copy holds only in-frame clones and misses some; the assay was immunoSEQ multiplex PCR. In the table there are roughly 35,000 clones, about 80% of which are singletons. This TCR was recovered from an adult with an advanced solid tumor such as melanoma, head and neck, liver or kidney cancer. Specimen: CD4+ or CD8+ T cells sorted from blood, collected in a trial of the OX40 agonist ivuxolimab. This chain uses TRBV9 with TRBJ1-3; 7 bases agree with TRBD1. CDR3 sequence (DNA): TGTGCCAGCAGCGGGGGGACAGTGCCCTTGTATTTT. Amino acid sequence: CASSGGTVPLYF.